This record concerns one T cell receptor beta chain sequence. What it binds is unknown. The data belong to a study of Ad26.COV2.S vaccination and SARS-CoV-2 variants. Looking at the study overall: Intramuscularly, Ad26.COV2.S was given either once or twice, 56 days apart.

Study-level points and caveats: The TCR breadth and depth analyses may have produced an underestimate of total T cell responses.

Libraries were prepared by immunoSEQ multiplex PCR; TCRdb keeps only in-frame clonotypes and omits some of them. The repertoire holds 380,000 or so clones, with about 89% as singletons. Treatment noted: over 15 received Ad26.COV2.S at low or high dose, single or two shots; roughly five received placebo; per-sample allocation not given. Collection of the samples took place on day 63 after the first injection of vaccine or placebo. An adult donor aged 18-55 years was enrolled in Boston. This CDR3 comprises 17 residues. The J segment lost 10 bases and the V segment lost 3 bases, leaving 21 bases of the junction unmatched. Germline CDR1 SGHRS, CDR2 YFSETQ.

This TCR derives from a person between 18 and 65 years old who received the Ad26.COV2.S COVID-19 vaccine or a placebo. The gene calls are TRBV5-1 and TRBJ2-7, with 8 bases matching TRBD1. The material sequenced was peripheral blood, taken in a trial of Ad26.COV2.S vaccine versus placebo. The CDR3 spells CASSYSMQGASAGEQYF. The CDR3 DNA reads TGCGCCAGCAGCTACTCTATGCAGGGGGCGTCTGCGGGCGAACAGTACTTC.